This TCR beta chain was sequenced during a study of cytomegalovirus exposure and HLA in healthy donors. Overall study: A prior study identified 120 million or so unique TCR beta sequences from roughly 180 million T cells. Study results and limitations: Common viral pathogens were later found to be apparently linked to several of the most significant clusters. Most TCR beta V segments were productive about 87% or about 30% of the time in an earlier analysis. Most sequenced TCRs were rare (though some public TCRs occurred in many donors).

The PCR made use of 60 Vbeta and 13 Jbeta primers. The method was immunoSEQ multiplex PCR; TCRdb's version includes in-frame clones alone and lacks a portion of them. The sample holds 100,000 or so clones; 65% are singletons and the top ten take 3.8%. Trimming took off 6 bases at V and 4 bases at J, with 15 bases between the two ends. Germline loops: CDR1 MNHEY, CDR2 SVGAGI. The CDR3 has 14 amino acids. Notes on this clone: The target antigen is unknown.

The chain couples TRBV6-5 to TRBJ2-5; possible D gene TRBD2, 6 bases. Material: PBMCs. The sequence derives from a man aged 30 to 39 in good health and CMV-seropositive. The CDR3 nucleotides are TGTGCCAGCAGCCTAGAGGAGGGCCCAGAGACCCAGTACTTC. Translated, it gives CASSLEEGPETQYF.